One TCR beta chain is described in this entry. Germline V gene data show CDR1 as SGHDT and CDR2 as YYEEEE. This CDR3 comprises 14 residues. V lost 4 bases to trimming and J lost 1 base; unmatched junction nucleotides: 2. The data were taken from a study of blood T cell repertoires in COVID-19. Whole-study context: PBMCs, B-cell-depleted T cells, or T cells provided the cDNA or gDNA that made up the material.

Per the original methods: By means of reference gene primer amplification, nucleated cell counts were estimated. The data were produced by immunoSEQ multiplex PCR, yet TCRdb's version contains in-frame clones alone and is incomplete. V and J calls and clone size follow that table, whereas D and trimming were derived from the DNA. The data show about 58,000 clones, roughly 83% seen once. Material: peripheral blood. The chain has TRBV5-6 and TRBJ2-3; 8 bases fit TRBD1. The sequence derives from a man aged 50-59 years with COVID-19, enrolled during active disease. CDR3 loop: CASSPGQGTDTQYF. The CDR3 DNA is TGTGCCAGCAGCCCGGGACAGGGCACAGATACGCAGTATTTT.